This T cell receptor beta chain was retrieved from a study of control samples from healthy donors and cancer patients. The method was immunoSEQ multiplex PCR; TCRdb's version includes in-frame clones alone and lacks a portion of them. The sample carries roughly 98,000 clones, approximately 93% recorded once. CDR1 GTSNPN and CDR2 SVGIG come from the germline V gene (reference sequence). V was clipped by 4 bases and J by 2 bases, with 20 bases between them. The CDR3 sequence is 16 residues long. The genes are TRBV30 and TRBJ1-2; TRBD1 is a possible D gene (6 bases). Sequenced sample: blood. The clonotype originates from a man between 18 and 35 years old in good health. CDR3 in DNA: TGTGCCTGGATCCGTTCCGGGACAATTGCCAACTATGGCTACACCTTC. The encoded protein is CAWIRSGTIANYGYTF.